The subject of this entry is one T cell receptor beta chain. Its antigen is as yet unknown. This entry belongs to a study of cytomegalovirus exposure and HLA in healthy donors. Broader study findings: TCR beta sequences reportedly predicted the HLA-A and HLA-B alleles of most subjects accurately.

There are 16 residues in the CDR3. V was cut by 5 bases and J by 1 base, with 18 bases left in between. Germline loops: CDR1 SEHNR, CDR2 FQNEAQ (reference sequence). PCR used 60 Vbeta primers and 13 Jbeta primers. Profiling relied on immunoSEQ multiplex PCR, and the TCRdb table lists in-frame clones only, not all of them. The table shows about 240,000 clones, with about four fifths occurring only once. It was healthy bone marrow donors who served as donors. This receptor was identified in a middle-aged woman in good health and CMV-seropositive. This sequence joins TRBV7-9 and TRBJ2-7; possible D gene TRBD1, 6 bases. The sample was PBMCs. CDR3 sequence: CASSPDPQGGSYEQYF. The CDR3 nucleotides are TGTGCCAGCAGCCCCGACCCACAGGGTGGGTCCTACGAGCAGTACTTC.